Listed here are 8 T cell receptor beta chains from one sample, sequenced in a study of T cell responses to AZD1222 COVID-19 vaccine. The repertoire was sequenced with immunoSEQ multiplex PCR; TCRdb's copy has only in-frame clones and lacks some. Of tens of thousands of clones listed, under 90% were seen once; the top ten hold roughly 2.5%. The source material was peripheral blood, sampled on day 0 of AZD1222 vaccination. These receptors originate from an adult in good health.

J is TRBJ2-7 and V is TRBV19, with 7 nucleotides matching TRBD1. The V gene's germline CDR1 is LNHDA and CDR2 SQIVND (reference sequence). This CDR3 has 15 residues. The V and J ends lost 1 base and 3 bases, in that order; junction bases with no gene match: 6. This CDR3 reads CASSIGQGVNYEQYF. CDR3 bases: TGTGCCAGTAGTATAGGGCAGGGGGTGAACTACGAGCAGTACTTC.

CDR3 nucleotide sequence: TGTGCCAGCAGTTACTCGGGGGTCCTGACGCAGTATTTT. As protein: CASSYSGVLTQYF. The V call is TRBV6-6, the J call TRBJ2-3, with D possibly called TRBD1 or TRBD2 (5 bases each). The germline gives CDR1 MNHNY, CDR2 SVGAGI (reference sequence). This CDR3 spans 13 amino acids. V gave up 0 bases and J gave up 9 bases, with 10 bases separating them.

The chain carries TRBV30 and TRBJ2-7; TRBD2 matches 7 bases. The CDR3 runs 15 residues. Germline CDR1 and CDR2: GTSNPN and SVGIG (reference sequence). The trim removed 3 bases at V and 0 bases at J, leaving 8 bases unmatched. In nucleotides, the CDR3 is TGTGCCTGGAGCTCGGGGGGTCTACTCTCCTACGAGCAGTACTTC. As protein: CAWSSGGLLSYEQYF.

The chain uses TRBV5-1 and TRBJ2-2; no reliable D call. The CDR3 is 15 amino acids. The germline V gene has CDR1 SGHRS and CDR2 YFSETQ. Trimming took off 4 bases at V and 1 base at J, with 11 bases between the two ends. The DNA for the CDR3 is TGCGCCAGCAGCCCATCCCCCGTGAACACCGGGGAGCTGTTTTTT. Protein: CASSPSPVNTGELFF.

The chain carries TRBV6-5 and TRBJ2-7; the match to TRBD1 covers 8 bases. This CDR3 is 16 amino acids long. Germline assignment: CDR1 MNHEY and CDR2 SVGAGI. The V and J ends lost 0 bases and 2 bases, in that order; junction bases with no gene match: 6. CDR3 nucleotide sequence: TGTGCCAGCAGTTACTCCGGGACAGGTATCGCCTACGAGCAGTACTTC. Translating gives CASSYSGTGIAYEQYF.

CDR3 coding DNA: TGTGCCAGCAGCTATATAGCGGGTAGCACAGATACGCAGTATTTT. This gives the protein CASSYIAGSTDTQYF. The V call is TRBV7-9, the J call TRBJ2-3; 7 nucleotides match TRBD2. This CDR3 is 15 amino acids long. The J segment lost 0 bases and the V segment lost 4 bases, leaving 4 bases of the junction unmatched. The germline V gene has CDR1 SEHNR and CDR2 FQNEAQ (reference sequence). Variable domain in full (rest from reference TRBV7-9 and TRBJ2-3): DTGVSQNPRHKITKRGQNVTFRCDPISEHNRLYWYRQTLGQGPEFLTYFQNEAQLEKSRLLSDRFSAERPKGSFSTLEIQRTEQGDSAMYLCASSYIAGSTDTQYFGPGTRLTVL.

V usage is TRBV15 and J usage is TRBJ2-5; tentative D call: TRBD2 (6 bases). The V gene lost 5 bases and the J gene lost 5 bases, with 12 bases spanning the gap. The CDR3 consists of 13 residues. Germline V lookup: CDR1 LNHNV, CDR2 YYDKDF (reference sequence). DNA of the CDR3: TGTGCCACCAGCCCGCGGGGTGGGGAGACCCAGTACTTC. It translates to CATSPRGGETQYF.

J is TRBJ2-1 and V is TRBV3-1 (or the pseudogene TRBV3-2); 11 bases are a match to TRBD2. The V gene end was trimmed by 3 bases and the J gene end by 6 bases; junction bases not matched to a gene: 10. The CDR3 consists of 17 residues. The germline CDR1 and CDR2 sequences are LGHDT and YNNKEL (reference sequence). CDR3 coding DNA: TGTGCCAGCAGCCATCCCGGCGGGACTAGCGGTTCCAATGAGCAGTTCTTC. It encodes CASSHPGGTSGSNEQFF.